These 4 T cell receptor beta chains came from one sample sequenced in a study of beta chain features in type 1 diabetes. Every isolated RNA sample was fully reverse transcribed, so sequencing captured expressed TCRB transcripts. The method was immunoSEQ multiplex PCR; TCRdb's version includes in-frame clones alone and lacks a portion of them. Of around 120,000 clones listed, 17% are singletons. These receptors' targets are unknown. Study-wide results and limits: There was a moderate but significant shortening of TCRB CDR3s in all four CD4+ subsets of Type 1 diabetes patients.

The source material was central memory CD4+ T cells from blood. The receptors stem from a man younger than 35 with type 1 diabetes.

With respect to this clone: Additional DNA sequences in this sample encode the identical CDR3. This sequence joins TRBV7-2 and TRBJ2-2, with D unresolved. The V end was cut by 3 bases, the J end by 1 base, with 0 bases between. From germline, CDR1 is SGHTA and CDR2 FQGNSA. The CDR3 sequence is 12 residues long. CDR3 sequence reads: CASSLNTGELFF. The CDR3 bases are TGTGCCAGCAGCTTGAACACCGGGGAGCTGTTTTTT. Variable domain in full (rest from reference TRBV7-2 and TRBJ2-2): GAGVSQSPSNKVTEKGKDVELRCDPISGHTALYWYRQSLGQGLEFLIYFQGNSAPDKSGLPSDRFSAERTGGSVSTLTIQRTQQEDSAVYLCASSLNTGELFFGEGSRLTVL.

The rearrangement links TRBV2 to TRBJ2-7; D is unclear. Germline V lookup: CDR1 SNHLY, CDR2 FYNNEI. The V and J ends lost 2 bases and 0 bases respectively, with 5 bases between them. The CDR3 consists of 13 residues. The CDR3 DNA reads as TGTGCCAGCAGTGAAATCAACTCCTACGAGCAGTACTTC. Translating it yields CASSEINSYEQYF.

A few counts support this clone. V usage is TRBV4-1 and J usage is TRBJ1-1, with D unresolved. CDR1 MGHRA and CDR2 YSYEKL come from the germline V gene. This CDR3 has 18 residues. The V end lost 0 bases, the J end lost 7 bases, and 24 bases lay between the germline ends. The CDR3 region is CASSQDGGRGVGRGEAFF. The CDR3 coding sequence is TGCGCCAGCAGCCAAGATGGAGGGCGCGGAGTCGGGCGGGGTGAAGCTTTCTTT.

The chain uses TRBV28 and TRBJ2-2; D gene unclear. V was shortened by 2 bases and J by 4 bases, with 11 bases between the two germline ends. This CDR3 has 15 amino acids. Germline V CDR1 and CDR2: MDHEN, SYDVKM. CDR3 DNA: TGTGCCAGCAGTTTAAGGTCTTCCTCCACCGGGGAGCTGTTTTTT. This translates into CASSLRSSSTGELFF.